These T cell receptor beta chains were read from a single sample in a study of blood T cell repertoires in COVID-19. Assay used: immunoSEQ multiplex PCR; TCRdb lists only in-frame clones, some missing. The sample lists more than 45,000 clones; about 83% were seen once. What was sequenced was peripheral blood. These receptors were taken from a man between 35 and 55 years old with acute or convalescent COVID-19. The CDR3 runs from the conserved cysteine through the conserved F or W.

j_gene: TRBJ1-3; v_gene: TRBV6-5; CDR3aa: CASQTGSSGNTIYF
j_gene: TRBJ1-5; v_gene: TRBV19; CDR3aa: CASSIRDTKQPQHF
j_gene: TRBJ1-2; v_gene: TRBV2; CDR3aa: CASSVRGSNYGYTF
j_gene: TRBJ2-5; v_gene: TRBV5-8; CDR3aa: CASSGDQGARARETQYF
j_gene: TRBJ2-1; v_gene: TRBV21-1; CDR3aa: CASSPEGQGRNNEQFF
j_gene: TRBJ1-1; v_gene: TRBV24-1; CDR3aa: CATSDLGQGNLNTEAFF
j_gene: TRBJ1-1; v_gene: TRBV5-8; CDR3aa: CASSLGWGPNTEAFF
j_gene: TRBJ2-5; v_gene: TRBV7-9; CDR3aa: CASSFWTGEETQYF
j_gene: TRBJ2-6; v_gene: TRBV18; CDR3aa: CASSSDPPQGSGANVLTF
j_gene: TRBJ2-2; v_gene: TRBV7-2; CDR3aa: CASSLPVDVWGITGELFF
j_gene: TRBJ1-6; v_gene: TRBV2; CDR3aa: CASKGGTGDYNSPLHF
j_gene: TRBJ1-1; v_gene: TRBV30; CDR3aa: CAWSVYGGTEAFF
j_gene: TRBJ1-6; v_gene: TRBV27; CDR3aa: CASSLTTRGSSNSPLHF
j_gene: TRBJ1-2; v_gene: TRBV2; CDR3aa: CASRTALTISAGYTF
j_gene: TRBJ2-2; v_gene: TRBV5-1; CDR3aa: CASSPGPGVAGELFF
j_gene: TRBJ1-6; v_gene: TRBV3-1/TRBV3-2; CDR3aa: CASKAGTGDNSPLHF
j_gene: TRBJ2-2; v_gene: TRBV5-4; CDR3aa: CASSLAWTSGSGELFF
j_gene: TRBJ1-5; v_gene: TRBV2; CDR3aa: CASSGDRVGKNQPQHF
j_gene: TRBJ2-2; v_gene: TRBV29-1; CDR3aa: CSVEGGQITGELFF
j_gene: TRBJ2-5; v_gene: TRBV7-2; CDR3aa: CASSPGTSGRGGATQYF
j_gene: TRBJ1-4; v_gene: TRBV18; CDR3aa: CASSPIGAGDEKLFF
j_gene: TRBJ1-1; v_gene: TRBV19; CDR3aa: CASRRVMNTEAFF
j_gene: TRBJ2-1; v_gene: TRBV29-1; CDR3aa: CSVPGLAGGISYNEQFF
j_gene: TRBJ2-7; v_gene: TRBV11-2; CDR3aa: CASRRLASYEQYF
j_gene: TRBJ1-5; v_gene: TRBV19; CDR3aa: CASRTGSNQPQHF
j_gene: TRBJ1-1; v_gene: TRBV19; CDR3aa: CASSPDGMNTEAFF
j_gene: TRBJ2-5; v_gene: TRBV15; CDR3aa: CATSRVRGGGEETQYF
j_gene: TRBJ2-5; v_gene: TRBV5-1; CDR3aa: CASSRSGDLQETQYF
j_gene: TRBJ2-1; v_gene: TRBV19; CDR3aa: CASRPGTSMYNEQFF
j_gene: TRBJ2-2; v_gene: TRBV10-1; CDR3aa: CASSGGLANTGELFF
j_gene: TRBJ1-2; v_gene: TRBV10-3; CDR3aa: CAISEGGQIYGYTF
j_gene: TRBJ2-5; v_gene: TRBV19; CDR3aa: CASSRTVQETQYF
j_gene: TRBJ1-5; v_gene: TRBV20-1; CDR3aa: CSARAGQPQHF
j_gene: TRBJ2-3; v_gene: TRBV6-5; CDR3aa: CASSYSTGGQDTQYF
j_gene: TRBJ2-3; v_gene: TRBV5-4; CDR3aa: CASSLGLADTQYF
j_gene: TRBJ2-1; v_gene: TRBV11-2; CDR3aa: CASSLGLAYEQFF
j_gene: TRBJ1-5; v_gene: TRBV6-5; CDR3aa: CASTRQGGQPQHF
j_gene: TRBJ2-4; v_gene: TRBV6-2/TRBV6-3; CDR3aa: CASSNPRGAKNIQYF
j_gene: TRBJ2-5; v_gene: TRBV20-1; CDR3aa: CSASPAGLLGDQYF
j_gene: TRBJ1-3; v_gene: TRBV5-4; CDR3aa: CASSSAGTGGNTIYF
j_gene: TRBJ2-4; v_gene: TRBV6-5; CDR3aa: CASSYSRGGDIQYF
j_gene: TRBJ2-2; v_gene: TRBV5-1; CDR3aa: CASSSGTPNTGELFF
j_gene: TRBJ2-2; v_gene: TRBV5-4; CDR3aa: CASSLRQLAGLDTGELFF